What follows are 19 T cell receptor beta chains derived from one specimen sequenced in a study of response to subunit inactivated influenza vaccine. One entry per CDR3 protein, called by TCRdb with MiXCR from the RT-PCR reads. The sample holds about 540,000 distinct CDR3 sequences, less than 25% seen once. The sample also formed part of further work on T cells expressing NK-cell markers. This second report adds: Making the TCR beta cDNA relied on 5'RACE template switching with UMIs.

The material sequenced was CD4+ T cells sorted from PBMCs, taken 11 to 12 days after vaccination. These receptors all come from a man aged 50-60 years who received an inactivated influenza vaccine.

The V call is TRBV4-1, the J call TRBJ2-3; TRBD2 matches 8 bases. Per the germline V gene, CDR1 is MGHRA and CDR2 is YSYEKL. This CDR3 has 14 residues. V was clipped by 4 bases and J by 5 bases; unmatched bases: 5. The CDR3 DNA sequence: TGCGCCAGCAGCCTCCTAGCGGGCAGAGATACGCAGTATTTT. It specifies CASSLLAGRDTQYF.

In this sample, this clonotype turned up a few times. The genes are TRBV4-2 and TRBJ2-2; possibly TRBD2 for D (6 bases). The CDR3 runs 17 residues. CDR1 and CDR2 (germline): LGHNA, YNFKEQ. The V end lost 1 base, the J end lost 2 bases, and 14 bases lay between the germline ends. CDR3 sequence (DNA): TGTGCCAGCAGCCAAGGTGGGGGACTCCCAAACACCGGGGAGCTGTTTTTT. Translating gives CASSQGGGLPNTGELFF.

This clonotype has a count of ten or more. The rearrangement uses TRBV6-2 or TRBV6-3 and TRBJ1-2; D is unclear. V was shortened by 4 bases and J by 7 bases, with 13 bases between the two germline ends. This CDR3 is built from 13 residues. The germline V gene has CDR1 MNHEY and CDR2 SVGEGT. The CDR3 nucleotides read TGTGCCAGCAGTTTCAGGAGTGCCTCTGGCTACACCTTC. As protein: CASSFRSASGYTF.

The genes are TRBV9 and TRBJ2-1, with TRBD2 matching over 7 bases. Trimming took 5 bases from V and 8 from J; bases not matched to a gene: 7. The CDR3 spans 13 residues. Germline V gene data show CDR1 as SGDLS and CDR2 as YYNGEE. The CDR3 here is CASSETSDHEQFF. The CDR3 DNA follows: TGTGCCAGCAGTGAAACTAGCGACCATGAGCAGTTCTTC.

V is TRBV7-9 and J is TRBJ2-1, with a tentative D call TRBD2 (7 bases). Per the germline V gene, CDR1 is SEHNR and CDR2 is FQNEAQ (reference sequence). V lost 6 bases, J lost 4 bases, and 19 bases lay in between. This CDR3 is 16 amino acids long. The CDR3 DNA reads TGTGCCAGCAGTGGGGGGGCTAGCGACTTTTACAATGAGCAGTTCTTC. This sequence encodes CASSGGASDFYNEQFF.

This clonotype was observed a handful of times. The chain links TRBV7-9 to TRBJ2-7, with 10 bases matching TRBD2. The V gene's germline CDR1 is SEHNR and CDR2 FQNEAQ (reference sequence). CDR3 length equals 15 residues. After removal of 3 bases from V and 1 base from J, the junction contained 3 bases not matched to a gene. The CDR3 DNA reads TGTGCCAGCAGCTTTCCTAGCGGGAGTTCCTACGAGCAGTACTTC. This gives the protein CASSFPSGSSYEQYF.

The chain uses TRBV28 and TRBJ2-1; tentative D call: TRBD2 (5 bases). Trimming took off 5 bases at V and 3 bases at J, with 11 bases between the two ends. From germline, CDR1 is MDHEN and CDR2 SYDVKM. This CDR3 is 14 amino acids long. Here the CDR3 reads CASSPGDRYNEQFF. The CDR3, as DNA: TGTGCCAGCAGTCCCGGGGATCGCTACAATGAGCAGTTCTTC.

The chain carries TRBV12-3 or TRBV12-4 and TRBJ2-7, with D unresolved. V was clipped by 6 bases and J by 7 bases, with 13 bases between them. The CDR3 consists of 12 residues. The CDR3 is CASSRYGHEQYF. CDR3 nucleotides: TGTGCCAGCAGCAGATACGGGCATGAGCAGTACTTC.

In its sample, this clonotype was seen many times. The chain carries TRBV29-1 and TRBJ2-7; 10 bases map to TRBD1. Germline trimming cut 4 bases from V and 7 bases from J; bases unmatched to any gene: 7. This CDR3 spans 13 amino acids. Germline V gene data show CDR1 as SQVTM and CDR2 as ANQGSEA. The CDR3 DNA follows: TGCAGCGTTGCTCGACAGGGGGCGGGTGAGCAGTACTTC. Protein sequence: CSVARQGAGEQYF.

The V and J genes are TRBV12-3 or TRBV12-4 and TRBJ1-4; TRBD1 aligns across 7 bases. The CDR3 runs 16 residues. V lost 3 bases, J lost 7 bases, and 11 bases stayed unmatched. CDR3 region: CASSLQGVERSEKLFF. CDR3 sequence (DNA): TGTGCCAGCAGTTTGCAGGGGGTGGAACGGTCTGAAAAACTGTTTTTT.

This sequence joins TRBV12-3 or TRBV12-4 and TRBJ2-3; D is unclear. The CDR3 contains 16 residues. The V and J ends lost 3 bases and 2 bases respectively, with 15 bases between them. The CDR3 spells CASSFGSTLSTDTQYF. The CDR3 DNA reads TGTGCCAGCAGTTTTGGTAGCACCCTCTCCACAGATACGCAGTATTTT.

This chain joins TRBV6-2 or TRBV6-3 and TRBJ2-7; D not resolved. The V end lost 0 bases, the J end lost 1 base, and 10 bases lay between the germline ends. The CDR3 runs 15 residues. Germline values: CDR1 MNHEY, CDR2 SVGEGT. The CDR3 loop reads CASSYSWAESYEQYF. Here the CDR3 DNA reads TGTGCCAGCAGTTACTCGTGGGCGGAATCCTACGAGCAGTACTTC.

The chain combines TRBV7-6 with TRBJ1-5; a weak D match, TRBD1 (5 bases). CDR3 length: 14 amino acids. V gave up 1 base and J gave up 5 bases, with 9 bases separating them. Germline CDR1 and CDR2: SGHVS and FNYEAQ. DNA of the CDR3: TGTGCCAGCAGCTTAGATGTAGGGGATCAGCCCCAGCATTTT. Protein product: CASSLDVGDQPQHF. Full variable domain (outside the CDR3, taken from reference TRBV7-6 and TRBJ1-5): GAGVSQSPRYKVTKRGQDVALRCDPISGHVSLYWYRQALGQGPEFLTYFNYEAQQDKSGLPNDRFSAERPEGSISTLTIQRTEQRDSAMYRCASSLDVGDQPQHFGDGTRLSIL.

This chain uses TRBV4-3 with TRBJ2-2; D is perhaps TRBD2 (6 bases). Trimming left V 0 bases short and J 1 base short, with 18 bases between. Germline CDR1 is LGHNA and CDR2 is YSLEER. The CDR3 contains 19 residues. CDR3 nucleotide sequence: TGCGCCAGCAGCCAAGAACCCCTCCTGGGGAGGATGAACACCGGGGAGCTGTTTTTT. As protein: CASSQEPLLGRMNTGELFF.

CDR3 region: CSVGTGADSPLHF. The CDR3 DNA sequence: TGCAGCGTTGGCACAGGGGCCGATTCACCCCTCCACTTT. V gene TRBV29-1 combines with J gene TRBJ1-6; TRBD1 matches at 7 bases. The trim removed 4 bases at V and 8 bases at J, leaving 5 bases unmatched. In germline, CDR1 is SQVTM, CDR2 ANQGSEA. The CDR3 sequence is 13 residues long.

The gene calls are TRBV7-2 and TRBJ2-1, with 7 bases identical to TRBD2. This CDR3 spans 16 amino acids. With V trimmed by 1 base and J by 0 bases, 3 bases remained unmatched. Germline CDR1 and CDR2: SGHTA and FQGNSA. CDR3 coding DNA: TGTGCCAGCAGCTTAGATGCGGGAGCCTCCTACAATGAGCAGTTCTTC. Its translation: CASSLDAGASYNEQFF.

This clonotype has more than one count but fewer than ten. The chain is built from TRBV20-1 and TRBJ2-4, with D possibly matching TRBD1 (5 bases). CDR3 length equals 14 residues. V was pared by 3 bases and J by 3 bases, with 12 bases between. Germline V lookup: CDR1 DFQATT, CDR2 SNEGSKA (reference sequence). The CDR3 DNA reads TGCAGTGCTAGTGTCAGGGCTGACAAAAACATTCAGTACTTC. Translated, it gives CSASVRADKNIQYF.

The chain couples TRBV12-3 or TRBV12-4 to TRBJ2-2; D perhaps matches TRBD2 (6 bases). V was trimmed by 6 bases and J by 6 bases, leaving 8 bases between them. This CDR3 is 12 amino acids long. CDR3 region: CASREGSGELFF. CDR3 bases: TGTGCCAGCAGGGAGGGCTCCGGGGAGCTGTTTTTT.

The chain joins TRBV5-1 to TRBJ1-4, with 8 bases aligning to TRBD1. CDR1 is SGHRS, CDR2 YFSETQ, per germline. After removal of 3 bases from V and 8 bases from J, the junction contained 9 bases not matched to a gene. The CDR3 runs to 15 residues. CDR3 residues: CASSWRTGTEEKLFF. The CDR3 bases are TGCGCCAGCAGCTGGAGGACAGGGACGGAAGAAAAACTGTTTTTT.